This T cell receptor beta chain stems from a study of cytomegalovirus exposure and HLA in healthy donors. Study in general: Assignment to the Caucasian-associated ancestry cluster applied to approximately 80% of the roughly 410 genotyped donors. Regarding the study as a whole: Sequencing depth across donors, presence/absence analyses assumed, was roughly uniform. An analysis that came later showed most CMV-associated TCR beta chains appearing HLA-restricted.

The PCR had 60 Vbeta and 13 Jbeta primers. Generated by immunoSEQ multiplex PCR, the TCRdb table keeps only in-frame clones and is missing some. The data contain tens of thousands of clones, around nine tenths of them seen just once; the ten biggest clones take up around a tenth. Of note for this clone: Its antigen remains unknown. One junction end disagrees with the germline gene, perhaps due to a read error.

The CDR3 consists of 15 residues. Germline lookup yields CDR1 SSHAT and CDR2 FNYEAQ (reference sequence). The chain is built from TRBV7-7 and TRBJ2-1; 11 bases are a match to TRBD2. Sequenced input: PBMCs. This sequence was found in a man aged 30-40 years in good health and CMV-seropositive. Written as DNA, the CDR3 is TGTGCTAGCAGCTTAGCGGGAGGGACCTTCAATGAGCAGTTCTTC. Translated, it gives CASSLAGGTFNEQFF.